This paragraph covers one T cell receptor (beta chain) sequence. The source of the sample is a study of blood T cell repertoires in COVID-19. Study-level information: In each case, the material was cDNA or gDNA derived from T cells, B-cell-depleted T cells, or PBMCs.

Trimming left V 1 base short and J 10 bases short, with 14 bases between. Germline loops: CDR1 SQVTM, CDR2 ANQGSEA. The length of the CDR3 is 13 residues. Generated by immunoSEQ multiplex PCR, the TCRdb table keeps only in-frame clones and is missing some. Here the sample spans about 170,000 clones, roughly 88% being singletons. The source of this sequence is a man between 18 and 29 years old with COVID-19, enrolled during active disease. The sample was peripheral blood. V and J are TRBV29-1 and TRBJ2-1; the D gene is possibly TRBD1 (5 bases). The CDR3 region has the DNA TGCAGCGTTGAAGGGATCTCATGGGGCGAGCAGTTCTTC. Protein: CSVEGISWGEQFF.